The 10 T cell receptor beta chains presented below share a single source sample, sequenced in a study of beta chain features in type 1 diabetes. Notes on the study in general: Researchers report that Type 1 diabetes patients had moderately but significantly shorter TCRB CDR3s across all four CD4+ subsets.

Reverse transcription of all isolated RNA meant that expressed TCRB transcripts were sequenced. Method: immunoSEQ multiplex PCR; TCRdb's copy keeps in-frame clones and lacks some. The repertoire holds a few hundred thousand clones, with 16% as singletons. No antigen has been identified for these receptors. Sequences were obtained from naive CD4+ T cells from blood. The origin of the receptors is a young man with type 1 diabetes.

The CDR3 protein is CASSARAEMNTEAFF. CDR3 bases: TGTGCCAGCAGCGCGAGGGCAGAAATGAACACTGAAGCTTTCTTT. The V gene is TRBV5-4, the J gene TRBJ1-1, with no clear D. V was cut by 4 bases and J by 0 bases, with 13 bases left in between. The CDR3 spans 15 residues. In germline, CDR1 is SGHNT, CDR2 YYREEE (reference sequence). Supplemented by reference TRBV5-4 and TRBJ1-1, the full variable domain reads ETGVTQSPTHLIKTRGQQVTLRCSSQSGHNTVSWYQQALGQGPQFIFQYYREEENGRGNFPPRFSGLQFPNYSSELNVNALELDDSALYLCASSARAEMNTEAFFGQGTRLTVV.

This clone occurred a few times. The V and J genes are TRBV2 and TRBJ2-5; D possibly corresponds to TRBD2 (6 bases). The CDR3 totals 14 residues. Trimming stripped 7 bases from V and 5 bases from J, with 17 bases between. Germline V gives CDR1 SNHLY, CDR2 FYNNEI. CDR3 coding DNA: TGTGCCAGCAAGCAAAGACTAGATGTGGAGACCCAGTACTTC. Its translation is CASKQRLDVETQYF. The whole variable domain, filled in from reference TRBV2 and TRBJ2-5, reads EPEVTQTPSHQVTQMGQEVILRCVPISNHLYFYWYRQILGQKVEFLVSFYNNEISEKSEIFDDQFSVERPDGSNFTLKIRSTKLEDSAMYFCASKQRLDVETQYFGPGTRLLVL.

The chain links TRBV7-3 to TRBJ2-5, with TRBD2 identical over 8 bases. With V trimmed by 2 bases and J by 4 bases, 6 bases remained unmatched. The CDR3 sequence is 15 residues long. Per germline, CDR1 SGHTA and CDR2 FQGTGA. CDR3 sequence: CASSLAGLGGETQYF. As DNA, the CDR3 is TGTGCCAGCAGCTTAGCGGGACTAGGCGGAGAGACCCAGTACTTC.

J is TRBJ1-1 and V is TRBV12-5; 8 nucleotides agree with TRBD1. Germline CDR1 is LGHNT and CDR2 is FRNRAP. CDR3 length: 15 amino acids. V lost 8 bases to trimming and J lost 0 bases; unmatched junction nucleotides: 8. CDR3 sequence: CASHQDRGLNTEAFF. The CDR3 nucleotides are TGTGCTAGTCACCAAGACAGGGGCCTGAACACTGAAGCTTTCTTT.

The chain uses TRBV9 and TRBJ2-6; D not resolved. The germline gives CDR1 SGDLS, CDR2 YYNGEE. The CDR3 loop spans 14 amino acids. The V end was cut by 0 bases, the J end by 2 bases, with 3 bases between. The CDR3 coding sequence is TGTGCCAGCAGCGTAGGCGCTGGGGCCAACGTCCTGACTTTC. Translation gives CASSVGAGANVLTF.

The CDR3 nucleotides read TGCAGCGTTGACCCCCAGGGCGGAGAGACCCAGTACTTC. This codes for CSVDPQGGETQYF. This chain uses TRBV29-1 with TRBJ2-5; D might be TRBD1 (5 bases). The CDR3 has 13 residues. Germline V gives CDR1 SQVTM, CDR2 ANQGSEA. Trimming cost V 3 bases and J 4 bases, with 12 bases left between them.

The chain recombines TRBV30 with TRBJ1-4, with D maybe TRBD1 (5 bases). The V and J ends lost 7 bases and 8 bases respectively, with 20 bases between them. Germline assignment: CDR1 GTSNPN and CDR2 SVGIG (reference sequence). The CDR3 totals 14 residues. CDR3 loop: CALRIRGRFEKLFF. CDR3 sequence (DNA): TGTGCCTTACGGATAAGGGGTAGATTCGAAAAACTGTTTTTT.

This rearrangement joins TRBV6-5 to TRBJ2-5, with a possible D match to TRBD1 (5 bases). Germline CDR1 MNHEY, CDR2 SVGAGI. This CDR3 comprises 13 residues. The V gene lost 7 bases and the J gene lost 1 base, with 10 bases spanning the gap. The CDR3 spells CASKFRVQETQYF. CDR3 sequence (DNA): TGTGCCAGCAAGTTCAGGGTCCAAGAGACCCAGTACTTC.

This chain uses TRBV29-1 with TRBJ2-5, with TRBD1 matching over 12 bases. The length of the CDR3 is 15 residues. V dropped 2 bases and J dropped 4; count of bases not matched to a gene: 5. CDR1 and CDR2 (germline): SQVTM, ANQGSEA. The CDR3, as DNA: TGCAGCGTTGAAAACCGGGACAGGGGGCCAGAGACCCAGTACTTC. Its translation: CSVENRDRGPETQYF.

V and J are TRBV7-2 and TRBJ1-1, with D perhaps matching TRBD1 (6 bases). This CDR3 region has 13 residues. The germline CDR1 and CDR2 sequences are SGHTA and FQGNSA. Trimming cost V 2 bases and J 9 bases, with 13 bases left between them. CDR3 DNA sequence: TGTGCCAGCAGCTTACTGGCGACAGGACAAGCTTTCTTT. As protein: CASSLLATGQAFF.